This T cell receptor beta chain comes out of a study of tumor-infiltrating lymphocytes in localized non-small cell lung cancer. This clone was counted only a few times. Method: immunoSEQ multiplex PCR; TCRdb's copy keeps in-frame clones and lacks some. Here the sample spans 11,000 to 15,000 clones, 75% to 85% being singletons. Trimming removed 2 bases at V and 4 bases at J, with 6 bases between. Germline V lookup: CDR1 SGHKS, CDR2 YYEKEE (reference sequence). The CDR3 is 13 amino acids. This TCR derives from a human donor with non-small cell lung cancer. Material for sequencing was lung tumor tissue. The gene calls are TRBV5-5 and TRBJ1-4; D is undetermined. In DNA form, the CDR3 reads TGTGCCAGCAGCTTCGGGGTTAATGAAAAACTGTTTTTT. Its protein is CASSFGVNEKLFF.